The clone carrying this TCR beta chain was seen more than once but under ten times. What it binds is not known. The entirety of the isolated RNA underwent reverse transcription, so expressed TCRB transcripts were sequenced. TCRdb's copy holds only in-frame clones and misses some; the assay was immunoSEQ multiplex PCR. The sample contains about 120,000 clones, approximately 15% of which appear only once. V gave up 0 bases and J gave up 8 bases, with 12 bases separating them. This CDR3 spans 14 amino acids. The germline gives CDR1 SGHAT, CDR2 FQNNGV. This entry comes from a study of beta chain features in type 1 diabetes. Study observations and caveats: Type 1 diabetes patients had TCRB CDR3s that were shorter (moderately but significantly so) in all four CD4+ subsets.

The receptor was derived from a man younger than 35 with type 1 diabetes. The rearrangement uses TRBV11-2 and TRBJ2-3, with a weak D call TRBD2 (6 bases). The sample taken for sequencing was central memory CD4+ T cells from blood. CDR3 nucleotides: TGTGCCAGCAGCTTAGACCCTTGGAGGGGTACGCAGTATTTT. Its protein is CASSLDPWRGTQYF.